Each of the 17 T cell receptor beta chains below was sequenced from the same sample in a study of T cell changes during pregnancy in multiple sclerosis. Using immunoSEQ multiplex PCR, the repertoire was profiled, and TCRdb retains in-frame clones only, with some absent. The data contain some 55,000 clones, approximately 90% of them singletons. The sample taken for sequencing was peripheral blood from another person, used as feeder cells. These receptors all stem from a human donor whose cells served as feeder cells for cultures in a pregnancy study.

This chain uses TRBV28 with TRBJ2-7; TRBD2 matches at 8 bases. Germline V CDR1 and CDR2: MDHEN, SYDVKM. The length of the CDR3 is 15 residues. V was clipped by 6 bases and J by 6 bases; unmatched bases: 13. Here the CDR3 reads CASSPSGTRGGEQYF. The CDR3 nucleotides are TGTGCCAGCAGCCCTTCCGGGACTAGAGGGGGCGAGCAGTACTTC.

The chain carries TRBV5-1 and TRBJ1-6; a weak D match, TRBD1 (5 bases). V was clipped by 1 base and J by 7 bases, with 18 bases between them. The CDR3 has 17 amino acids. Germline V gene lookup returns CDR1 SGHRS and CDR2 YFSETQ. In DNA, the CDR3 is TGCGCCAGCAGCTTGTACGGGAATGGGGGAGTCAATTCACCCCTCCACTTT. Amino acids: CASSLYGNGGVNSPLHF. The variable domain in full, completed from reference TRBV5-1 and TRBJ1-6, reads KAGVTQTPRYLIKTRGQQVTLSCSPISGHRSVSWYQQTPGQGLQFLFEYFSETQRNKGNFPGRFSGRQFSNSRSEMNVSTLELGDSALYLCASSLYGNGGVNSPLHFGNGTRLTVT.

This chain uses TRBV28 with TRBJ2-1; D assignment may be TRBD1 or TRBD2 (5 bases each). Trimming shortened V by 6 bases and J by 5 bases, and 14 bases separated the two germline ends. The CDR3 loop spans 14 amino acids. CDR1 and CDR2 (germline): MDHEN, SYDVKM. The CDR3 loop reads CASRPRDVHNEQFF. For the CDR3, the DNA is TGTGCCAGCAGACCCCGGGACGTCCACAATGAGCAGTTCTTC.

This sequence joins TRBV7-2 and TRBJ1-5; 7 nucleotides match TRBD1. The CDR3 spans 14 residues. Germline V CDR1 and CDR2: SGHTA, FQGNSA. The J segment lost 7 bases and the V segment lost 3 bases, leaving 6 bases of the junction unmatched. CDR3 sequence (DNA): TGTGCCAGCAGCTTTAACCCAGGGGGACAGCCCCAGCATTTT. Translation: CASSFNPGGQPQHF. The full variable domain, with the rest looked up from reference TRBV7-2 and TRBJ1-5, is GAGVSQSPSNKVTEKGKDVELRCDPISGHTALYWYRQSLGQGLEFLIYFQGNSAPDKSGLPSDRFSAERTGGSVSTLTIQRTQQEDSAVYLCASSFNPGGQPQHFGDGTRLSIL.

V is TRBV6-1 and J is TRBJ1-1; unclear D gene. Per the germline V gene, CDR1 is MNHNS and CDR2 is SASEGT. The CDR3 sequence is 13 residues long. Trimming stripped 6 bases from V and 5 bases from J, with 13 bases between. CDR3 nucleotides: TGTGCCAGCAGGGACCCCACGAGGACTGAAGCTTTCTTT. Residues: CASRDPTRTEAFF.

The rearrangement uses TRBV4-2 and TRBJ1-2; TRBD1 might be the D (5 bases). V was trimmed by 4 bases and J by 3 bases, leaving 18 bases between them. The CDR3 extends over 16 amino acids. Germline assignment: CDR1 LGHNA and CDR2 YNFKEQ. The CDR3 sequence: CASSPLPRDRDYGYTF. The CDR3 nucleotides are TGTGCCAGCAGCCCCCTACCCCGGGACCGCGACTATGGCTACACCTTC.

The gene calls are TRBV6-6 and TRBJ1-2; 8 bases line up with TRBD1. Germline trimming cut 5 bases from V and 4 bases from J; bases unmatched to any gene: 6. CDR3 size: 14 residues. Germline loops: CDR1 MNHNY, CDR2 SVGAGI (reference sequence). The CDR3 DNA reads TGTGCCAGCAGTACCGGACAGGGTAGCTATGGCTACACCTTC. Its translation: CASSTGQGSYGYTF.

This chain uses TRBV11-2 with TRBJ1-1; 8 bases are a match to TRBD1. This CDR3 has 13 residues. V lost 4 bases and J lost 10; bases outside the gene matches: 8. CDR1 is SGHAT and CDR2 is FQNNGV in the germline V gene. The CDR3 region is CASSSQTGAGAFF. The CDR3 coding sequence is TGTGCCAGCAGCTCACAGACAGGGGCGGGAGCTTTCTTT.

The V and J genes are TRBV5-4 and TRBJ1-2; no reliable D call. CDR1 and CDR2 from the germline V gene are SGHNT and YYREEE (reference sequence). CDR3 length: 15 amino acids. The V and J ends lost 0 bases and 0 bases respectively, with 9 bases between them. The CDR3 DNA follows: TGTGCCAGCAGCTTGGGCGGCCGGGCTAACTATGGCTACACCTTC. This encodes CASSLGGRANYGYTF. The full variable domain, with the rest looked up from reference TRBV5-4 and TRBJ1-2, is ETGVTQSPTHLIKTRGQQVTLRCSSQSGHNTVSWYQQALGQGPQFIFQYYREEENGRGNFPPRFSGLQFPNYSSELNVNALELDDSALYLCASSLGGRANYGYTFGSGTRLTVV.

V and J are TRBV5-1 and TRBJ1-1, with TRBD1 matching over 7 bases. The CDR3 has 13 amino acids. V dropped 4 bases and J dropped 8; count of bases not matched to a gene: 8. Germline V gene lookup returns CDR1 SGHRS and CDR2 YFSETQ. The CDR3 loop is CASSPGTALEAFF. CDR3 bases: TGCGCCAGCAGCCCTGGGACAGCCTTAGAAGCTTTCTTT. Based on the CDR3 plus reference TRBV5-1 and TRBJ1-1, the full variable domain is KAGVTQTPRYLIKTRGQQVTLSCSPISGHRSVSWYQQTPGQGLQFLFEYFSETQRNKGNFPGRFSGRQFSNSRSEMNVSTLELGDSALYLCASSPGTALEAFFGQGTRLTVV.

This chain links TRBV7-8 with TRBJ2-7, with 11 bases that match TRBD1. The length of the CDR3 is 18 residues. CDR1 and CDR2 (germline): SGHVS, FQNEAQ. J was trimmed by 3 bases and V by 5 bases; bases with no gene match: 15. The CDR3 nucleotides are TGTGCCAGCAGCCCCCGGACAGGGGGCGCGAGAGGGATCTACGAGCAGTACTTC. Translated, it gives CASSPRTGGARGIYEQYF.

This sequence joins TRBV2 and TRBJ1-2, with TRBD1 matching over 8 bases. The CDR3 totals 16 residues. CDR1 SNHLY and CDR2 FYNNEI come from the germline V gene. Losses at the gene ends were 6 bases for V and 8 bases for J; bases not matched to a gene: 17. Here the CDR3 reads CASSPVDRASIGGYTF. The DNA of the CDR3 is TGTGCCAGCAGCCCTGTGGACAGGGCCTCGATTGGAGGCTACACCTTC.

CDR3 bases: TGTGCCAGCAGGGGGACAGAGCATATGAACACTGAAGCTTTCTTT. It yields the protein CASRGTEHMNTEAFF. The chain uses TRBV2 and TRBJ1-1, with 7 positions matching TRBD1. CDR3 length equals 15 residues. V lost 6 bases and J lost 0; bases outside the gene matches: 7. CDR1 and CDR2 from the germline V gene are SNHLY and FYNNEI.

V is TRBV4-2 and J is TRBJ1-4; 7 nucleotides match TRBD1. J was trimmed by 5 bases and V by 3 bases; bases with no gene match: 6. Germline CDR1 is LGHNA and CDR2 is YNFKEQ. This CDR3 comprises 15 residues. The chain's CDR3 is CASSHPGTENEKLFF. In nucleotides, the CDR3 is TGTGCCAGCAGCCACCCCGGGACAGAGAATGAAAAACTGTTTTTT.

The rearrangement uses TRBV30 and TRBJ2-7; 13 positions match TRBD2. The V segment lost 8 bases and the J segment 3 bases; nucleotides outside the gene matches: 7. The germline V gene has CDR1 GTSNPN and CDR2 SVGIG (reference sequence). This CDR3 is 14 amino acids long. The CDR3 bases are TGTGCCGGTCGGACTAGCGGGAGTTACTACGAGCAGTACTTC. Protein sequence: CAGRTSGSYYEQYF.

This clone was picked up one time. This rearrangement joins TRBV7-9 to TRBJ1-1; 10 nucleotides match TRBD1. The germline CDR1 and CDR2 sequences are SEHNR and FQNEAQ (reference sequence). The CDR3 length is 17 residues. The junction had 14 bases not matched to a gene; V was cut back by 5 bases and J by 5 bases. CDR3 sequence (DNA): TGTGCCAGCAGCCCCTATTACGGACAGGGGGTCGGGACTGAAGCTTTCTTT. Its protein is CASSPYYGQGVGTEAFF.

The rearrangement joins TRBV29-1 to TRBJ2-7; TRBD1 or TRBD2 may be the D gene (5 bases each). Looked up from germline, CDR1 is SQVTM and CDR2 is ANQGSEA. The CDR3 has 11 residues. V was cut by 7 bases and J by 7 bases, with 14 bases left in between. CDR3 region: CSAEDEGEQYF. The DNA for the CDR3 is TGCAGCGCAGAGGATGAGGGGGAGCAGTACTTC.